A selection of T cell receptor beta chains follows, all from one sample in a study of OX40 agonist ivuxolimab in advanced cancers. Data came from immunoSEQ multiplex PCR; TCRdb stores just in-frame clones and leaves some out. The table lists 82,000 or so clones, 85% to 90% of them singletons. This material consisted of CD4+ or CD8+ T cells sorted from blood, taken in a trial of the OX40 agonist ivuxolimab. Every receptor here comes from an adult with an advanced solid tumor such as melanoma, head and neck, liver or kidney cancer. Each CDR3 is given with its conserved first and last residue. D genes are given only for firm matches. The listing skips clone size in some rows; elsewhere it reads once, few, many or a size class.

V gene: TRBV30
J gene: TRBJ2-4
clone size: few
D gene: -
CDR3 protein: CAWSVGPLAKNIQYF
CDR3 DNA: TGTGCCTGGAGTGTGGGGCCTTTAGCCAAAAACATTCAGTACTTC

V gene: TRBV2
J gene: TRBJ2-7
clone size: -
D gene: -
CDR3 protein: CASSWEQRAYEQYF
CDR3 DNA: TGTGCCAGCAGCTGGGAACAGCGAGCCTACGAGCAGTACTTC

V gene: TRBV6-6
J gene: TRBJ1-6
clone size: -
D gene: TRBD1
CDR3 protein: CASGQGRGPLHF
CDR3 DNA: TGTGCCAGCGGACAGGGCCGCGGGCCCCTCCACTTT

V gene: TRBV6-6
J gene: TRBJ2-7
clone size: -
D gene: -
CDR3 protein: CASKRRGYEQYF
CDR3 DNA: TGTGCCAGCAAAAGGCGGGGCTACGAGCAGTACTTC

V gene: TRBV9
J gene: TRBJ2-7
clone size: -
D gene: -
CDR3 protein: CASSVGQADYEQYF
CDR3 DNA: TGTGCCAGCAGCGTAGGACAGGCCGACTACGAGCAGTACTTC

V gene: TRBV7-2
J gene: TRBJ2-7
clone size: -
D gene: -
CDR3 protein: CASSLVGRKEQYF
CDR3 DNA: TGTGCCAGCAGCTTAGTTGGTCGGAAAGAGCAGTACTTC

V gene: TRBV2
J gene: TRBJ1-2
clone size: few
D gene: -
CDR3 protein: CASSERRGGADYGYTF
CDR3 DNA: TGTGCCAGCAGTGAACGCAGGGGAGGGGCTGACTATGGCTACACCTTC

V gene: TRBV28
J gene: TRBJ1-5
clone size: -
D gene: -
CDR3 protein: CASRTGGSAQPQHF
CDR3 DNA: TGTGCCAGCAGGACCGGGGGGTCTGCCCAGCCCCAGCATTTT

V gene: TRBV5-1
J gene: TRBJ2-1
clone size: -
D gene: -
CDR3 protein: CASSLSESYNEQFF
CDR3 DNA: TGCGCCAGCAGCCTATCAGAATCCTACAATGAGCAGTTCTTC

V gene: TRBV6-6
J gene: TRBJ1-1
clone size: -
D gene: -
CDR3 protein: CASNQEAGRAEAFF
CDR3 DNA: TGTGCCAGCAATCAAGAAGCAGGGAGGGCTGAAGCTTTCTTT

V gene: TRBV7-2
J gene: TRBJ2-5
clone size: -
D gene: -
CDR3 protein: CASSLVSTRGGPETQYF
CDR3 DNA: TGTGCCAGCAGCTTAGTTTCTACTAGGGGGGGGCCAGAGACCCAGTACTTC

V gene: TRBV5-6
J gene: TRBJ1-2
clone size: -
D gene: TRBD1
CDR3 protein: CASSLAMAGGGYGYTF
CDR3 DNA: TGTGCCAGCAGCTTGGCTATGGCAGGGGGTGGTTATGGCTACACCTTC

V gene: TRBV5-1
J gene: TRBJ2-5
clone size: -
D gene: -
CDR3 protein: CASSLDVEETQYF
CDR3 DNA: TGCGCCAGCAGCTTGGATGTGGAGGAGACCCAGTACTTC

V gene: TRBV20-1
J gene: TRBJ1-5
clone size: -
D gene: -
CDR3 protein: CSASHQPQHF
CDR3 DNA: TGCAGTGCCTCACATCAGCCCCAGCATTTT

V gene: TRBV7-9
J gene: TRBJ1-2
clone size: -
D gene: -
CDR3 protein: CASSRGVGGYTF
CDR3 DNA: TGTGCCAGCAGCAGGGGGGTAGGTGGCTACACCTTC

V gene: TRBV6-1
J gene: TRBJ1-6
clone size: -
D gene: -
CDR3 protein: CASRKEGGRTPLHF
CDR3 DNA: TGTGCCAGCAGGAAAGAGGGTGGAAGGACACCCCTCCACTTT

V gene: TRBV6-6
J gene: TRBJ1-4
clone size: few
D gene: -
CDR3 protein: CASSYSTGYEKLFF
CDR3 DNA: TGTGCCAGCAGTTACTCGACAGGCTATGAAAAACTGTTTTTT

V gene: TRBV28
J gene: TRBJ2-7
clone size: -
D gene: -
CDR3 protein: CASSSMGAEQYF
CDR3 DNA: TGTGCCAGCAGTTCGATGGGGGCCGAGCAGTACTTC

V gene: TRBV5-1
J gene: TRBJ1-1
clone size: -
D gene: TRBD1
CDR3 protein: CASKTTGKGVTEAFF
CDR3 DNA: TGCGCCAGCAAAACGACAGGGAAGGGAGTCACTGAAGCTTTCTTT

V gene: TRBV30
J gene: TRBJ2-7
clone size: -
D gene: -
CDR3 protein: CAWSVFYLYEQYF
CDR3 DNA: TGTGCCTGGAGTGTATTTTATCTCTACGAGCAGTACTTC

V gene: TRBV29-1
J gene: TRBJ2-3
clone size: -
D gene: TRBD1
CDR3 protein: CSVAKSQGADTQYF
CDR3 DNA: TGCAGCGTTGCAAAGTCACAGGGGGCCGATACGCAGTATTTT

V gene: TRBV7-6
J gene: TRBJ2-1
clone size: -
D gene: TRBD1
CDR3 protein: CASSLGTGGLKAYNEQFF
CDR3 DNA: TGTGCCAGCAGCCTAGGGACAGGGGGACTTAAAGCCTACAATGAGCAGTTCTTC

V gene: TRBV28
J gene: TRBJ2-2
clone size: -
D gene: TRBD1
CDR3 protein: CASSFPDRGGELFF
CDR3 DNA: TGTGCCAGCAGTTTTCCGGACAGGGGCGGGGAGCTGTTTTTT

V gene: TRBV27
J gene: TRBJ1-1
clone size: -
D gene: -
CDR3 protein: CASSLSMDTEAFF
CDR3 DNA: TGTGCCAGCAGTTTATCGATGGACACTGAAGCTTTCTTT

V gene: TRBV5-1
J gene: TRBJ2-1
clone size: -
D gene: -
CDR3 protein: CASSRDKRTYNEQFF
CDR3 DNA: TGCGCCAGCAGCCGCGACAAGCGAACATACAATGAGCAGTTCTTC

V gene: TRBV4-3
J gene: TRBJ1-2
clone size: -
D gene: -
CDR3 protein: CASSQDRNRAIGPVRGYTF
CDR3 DNA: TGCGCCAGCAGCCAAGATCGAAACAGGGCCATAGGACCCGTTAGGGGCTACACCTTC

V gene: TRBV5-5
J gene: TRBJ2-1
clone size: -
D gene: -
CDR3 protein: CASSSNRQGGTNEQFF
CDR3 DNA: TGTGCCAGCAGCTCCAATCGACAAGGGGGTACCAATGAGCAGTTCTTC

V gene: TRBV2
J gene: TRBJ2-1
clone size: -
D gene: -
CDR3 protein: CASMRSFSDEQFF
CDR3 DNA: TGTGCCAGCATGAGGAGTTTTAGCGATGAGCAGTTCTTC

V gene: TRBV28
J gene: TRBJ2-7
clone size: -
D gene: TRBD1
CDR3 protein: CASRDGTGSYEQYF
CDR3 DNA: TGTGCCAGCAGGGACGGGACAGGGTCCTACGAGCAGTACTTC

V gene: TRBV2
J gene: TRBJ2-3
clone size: -
D gene: TRBD1
CDR3 protein: CASSVQGSGTDTQYF
CDR3 DNA: TGTGCCAGCAGTGTACAGGGGTCCGGCACAGATACGCAGTATTTT

V gene: TRBV6-1
J gene: TRBJ1-5
clone size: once
D gene: -
CDR3 protein: CASSSDTAGQPQHF
CDR3 DNA: TGTGCCAGCAGTTCCGACACCGCGGGTCAGCCCCAGCATTTT

V gene: TRBV6-6
J gene: TRBJ2-7
clone size: -
D gene: TRBD2
CDR3 protein: CATAGGKYEQYF
CDR3 DNA: TGTGCCACCGCGGGGGGGAAATACGAGCAGTACTTC

V gene: TRBV30
J gene: TRBJ2-7
clone size: -
D gene: -
CDR3 protein: CAFRVGLFYEQYF
CDR3 DNA: TGTGCCTTCCGGGTGGGCCTTTTTTACGAGCAGTACTTC

V gene: TRBV18
J gene: TRBJ2-1
clone size: -
D gene: -
CDR3 protein: CASSPQRVLGHNEQFF
CDR3 DNA: TGTGCCAGCTCACCACAGCGGGTTCTCGGACACAATGAGCAGTTCTTC

V gene: TRBV7-3
J gene: TRBJ1-1
clone size: -
D gene: -
CDR3 protein: CASSLSGGSTEAFF
CDR3 DNA: TGTGCCAGCAGCTTAAGTGGGGGTTCCACTGAAGCTTTCTTT

V gene: TRBV5-6
J gene: TRBJ2-5
clone size: -
D gene: TRBD1
CDR3 protein: CASSLGQVQETQYF
CDR3 DNA: TGTGCCAGCAGCCTCGGACAGGTTCAAGAGACCCAGTACTTC

V gene: TRBV5-1
J gene: TRBJ2-1
clone size: -
D gene: TRBD2
CDR3 protein: CASSLGRGGPNEQFF
CDR3 DNA: TGCGCCAGCAGCTTGGGGCGGGGGGGCCCCAATGAGCAGTTCTTC

V gene: TRBV11-2
J gene: TRBJ2-3
clone size: -
D gene: -
CDR3 protein: CASSSMSSLSTDTQYF
CDR3 DNA: TGTGCCAGCAGCTCCATGTCCTCCCTGAGCACAGATACGCAGTATTTT

V gene: TRBV7-3
J gene: TRBJ2-2
clone size: -
D gene: -
CDR3 protein: CASSLQAGPNTGELFF
CDR3 DNA: TGTGCCAGCAGCTTACAGGCGGGGCCGAACACCGGGGAGCTGTTTTTT

V gene: TRBV19
J gene: TRBJ1-4
clone size: -
D gene: -
CDR3 protein: CASSTSGSVLDEKLFF
CDR3 DNA: TGTGCCAGTAGCACCAGTGGGAGCGTCCTAGATGAAAAACTGTTTTTT

V gene: TRBV30
J gene: TRBJ1-4
clone size: -
D gene: -
CDR3 protein: CAWSTGVGEKLFF
CDR3 DNA: TGTGCCTGGAGTACAGGTGTGGGTGAAAAACTGTTTTTT